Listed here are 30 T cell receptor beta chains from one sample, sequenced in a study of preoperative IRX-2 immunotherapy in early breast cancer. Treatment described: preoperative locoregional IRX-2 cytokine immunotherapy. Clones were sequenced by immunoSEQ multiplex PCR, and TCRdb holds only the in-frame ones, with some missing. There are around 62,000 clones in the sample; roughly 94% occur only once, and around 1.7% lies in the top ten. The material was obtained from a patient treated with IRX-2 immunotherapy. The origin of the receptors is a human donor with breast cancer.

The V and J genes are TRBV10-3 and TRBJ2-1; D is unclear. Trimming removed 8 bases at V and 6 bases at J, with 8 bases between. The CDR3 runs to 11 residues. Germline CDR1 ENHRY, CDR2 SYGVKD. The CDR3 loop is CAIRSSNEQFF. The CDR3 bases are TGTGCCATCCGATCCAGCAATGAGCAGTTCTTC.

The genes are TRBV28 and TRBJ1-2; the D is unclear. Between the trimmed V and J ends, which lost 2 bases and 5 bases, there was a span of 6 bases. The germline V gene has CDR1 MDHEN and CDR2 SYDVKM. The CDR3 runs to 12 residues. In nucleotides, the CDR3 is TGTGCCAGCAGTTTAAGGGAGTATGGCTACACCTTC. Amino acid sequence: CASSLREYGYTF.

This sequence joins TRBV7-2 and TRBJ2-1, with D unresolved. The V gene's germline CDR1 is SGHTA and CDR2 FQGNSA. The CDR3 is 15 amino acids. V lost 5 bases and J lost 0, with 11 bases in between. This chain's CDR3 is CASSRMRNSYNEQFF. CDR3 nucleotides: TGTGCCAGCAGCCGCATGAGGAACTCCTACAATGAGCAGTTCTTC. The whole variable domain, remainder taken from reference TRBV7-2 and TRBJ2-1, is GAGVSQSPSNKVTEKGKDVELRCDPISGHTALYWYRQSLGQGLEFLIYFQGNSAPDKSGLPSDRFSAERTGGSVSTLTIQRTQQEDSAVYLCASSRMRNSYNEQFFGPGTRLTVL.

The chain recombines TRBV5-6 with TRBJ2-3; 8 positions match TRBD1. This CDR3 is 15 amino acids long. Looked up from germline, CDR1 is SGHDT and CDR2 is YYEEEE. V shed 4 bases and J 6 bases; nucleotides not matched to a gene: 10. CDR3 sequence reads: CASSPPGQERDTQYF. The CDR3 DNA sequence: TGTGCCAGCAGCCCACCGGGACAGGAAAGGGATACGCAGTATTTT.

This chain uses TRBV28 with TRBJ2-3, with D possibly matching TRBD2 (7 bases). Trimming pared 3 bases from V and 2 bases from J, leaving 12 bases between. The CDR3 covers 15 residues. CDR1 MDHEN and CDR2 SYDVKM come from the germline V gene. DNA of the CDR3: TGTGCCAGCAGTTTCCTACGGGGGGCCACAGATACGCAGTATTTT. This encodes CASSFLRGATDTQYF. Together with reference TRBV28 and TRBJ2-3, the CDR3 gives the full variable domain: DVKVTQSSRYLVKRTGEKVFLECVQDMDHENMFWYRQDPGLGLRLIYFSYDVKMKEKGDIPEGYSVSREKKERFSLILESASTNQTSMYLCASSFLRGATDTQYFGPGTRLTVL.

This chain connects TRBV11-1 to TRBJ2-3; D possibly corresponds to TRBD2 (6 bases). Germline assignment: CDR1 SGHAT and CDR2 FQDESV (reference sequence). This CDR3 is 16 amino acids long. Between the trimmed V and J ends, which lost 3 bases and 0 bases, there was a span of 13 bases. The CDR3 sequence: CASSLGLLLSTDTQYF. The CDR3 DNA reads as TGTGCCAGCAGCTTGGGACTTCTTCTGAGCACAGATACGCAGTATTTT.

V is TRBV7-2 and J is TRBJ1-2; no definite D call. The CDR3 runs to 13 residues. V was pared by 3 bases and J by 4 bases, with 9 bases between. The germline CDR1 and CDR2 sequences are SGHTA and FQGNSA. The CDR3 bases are TGTGCCAGCAGCTTGGGGTTTGGCTATGGCTACACCTTC. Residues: CASSLGFGYGYTF.

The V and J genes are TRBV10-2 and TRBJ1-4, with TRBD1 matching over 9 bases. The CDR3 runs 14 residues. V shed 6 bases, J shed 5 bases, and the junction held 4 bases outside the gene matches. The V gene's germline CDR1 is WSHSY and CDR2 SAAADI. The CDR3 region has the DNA TGCGCCAGCAGAACCGGGACAGGGAATGAAAAACTGTTTTTT. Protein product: CASRTGTGNEKLFF.

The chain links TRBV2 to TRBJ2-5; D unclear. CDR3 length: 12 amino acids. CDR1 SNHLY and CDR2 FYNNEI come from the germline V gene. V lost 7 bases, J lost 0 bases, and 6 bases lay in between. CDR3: CASTEYQETQYF. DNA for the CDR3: TGTGCCAGCACGGAGTACCAAGAGACCCAGTACTTC.

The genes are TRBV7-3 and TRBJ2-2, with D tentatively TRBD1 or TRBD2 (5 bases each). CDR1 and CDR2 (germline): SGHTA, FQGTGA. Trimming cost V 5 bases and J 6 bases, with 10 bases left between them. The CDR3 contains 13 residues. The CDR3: CASSIWGSGELFF. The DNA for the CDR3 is TGTGCCAGCAGCATTTGGGGGTCCGGGGAGCTGTTTTTT.

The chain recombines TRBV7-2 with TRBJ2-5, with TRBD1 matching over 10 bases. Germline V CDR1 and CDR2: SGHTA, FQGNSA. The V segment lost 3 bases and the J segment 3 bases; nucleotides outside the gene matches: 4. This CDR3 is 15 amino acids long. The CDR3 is CASSLDGTGEETQYF. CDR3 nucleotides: TGTGCCAGCAGCTTGGACGGGACAGGGGAAGAGACCCAGTACTTC.

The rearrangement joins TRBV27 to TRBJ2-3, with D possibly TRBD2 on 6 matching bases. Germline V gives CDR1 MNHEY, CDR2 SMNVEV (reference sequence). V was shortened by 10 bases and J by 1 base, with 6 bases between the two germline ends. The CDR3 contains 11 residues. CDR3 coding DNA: TGTGCCACGGGGGGCACAGATACGCAGTATTTT. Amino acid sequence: CATGGTDTQYF.

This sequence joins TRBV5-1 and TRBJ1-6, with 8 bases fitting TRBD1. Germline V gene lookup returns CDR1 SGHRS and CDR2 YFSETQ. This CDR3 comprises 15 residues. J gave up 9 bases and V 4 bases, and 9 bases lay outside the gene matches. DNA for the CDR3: TGCGCCAGCAGCCTACCGACAGGGGAGGTTTCACCCCTCCACTTT. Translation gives CASSLPTGEVSPLHF.

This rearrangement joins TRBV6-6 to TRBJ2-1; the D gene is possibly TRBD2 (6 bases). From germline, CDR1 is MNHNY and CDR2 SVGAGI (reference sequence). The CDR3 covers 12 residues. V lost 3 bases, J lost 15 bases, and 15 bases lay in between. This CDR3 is CASSYSGGDGFF. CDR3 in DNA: TGTGCCAGCAGTTATTCTGGAGGGGATGGGTTCTTC.

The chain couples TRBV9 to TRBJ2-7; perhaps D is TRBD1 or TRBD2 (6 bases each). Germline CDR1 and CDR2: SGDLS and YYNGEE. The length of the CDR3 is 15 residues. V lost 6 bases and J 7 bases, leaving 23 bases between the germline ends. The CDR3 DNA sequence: TGTGCCAGCACCCGAGGGGGGTCAGAGTTGGGGGAGCAGTACTTC. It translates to CASTRGGSELGEQYF.

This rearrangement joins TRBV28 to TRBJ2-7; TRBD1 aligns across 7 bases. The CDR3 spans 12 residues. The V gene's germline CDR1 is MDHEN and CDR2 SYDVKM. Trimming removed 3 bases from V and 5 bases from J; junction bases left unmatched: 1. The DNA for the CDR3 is TGTGCCAGCAGTTTGACAGGGCACGAGCAGTACTTC. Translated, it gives CASSLTGHEQYF.

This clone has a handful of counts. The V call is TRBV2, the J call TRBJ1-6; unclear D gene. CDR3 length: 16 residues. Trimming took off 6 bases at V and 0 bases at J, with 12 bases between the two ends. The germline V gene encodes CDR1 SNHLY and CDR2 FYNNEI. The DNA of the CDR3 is TGTGCCAGCAGCGCCGACCGTAGCTCCTATAATTCACCCCTCCACTTT. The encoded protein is CASSADRSSYNSPLHF.

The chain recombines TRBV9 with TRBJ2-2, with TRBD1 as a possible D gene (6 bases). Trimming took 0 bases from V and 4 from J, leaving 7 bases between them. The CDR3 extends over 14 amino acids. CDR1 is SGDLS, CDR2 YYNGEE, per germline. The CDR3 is CASSVGTATGELFF. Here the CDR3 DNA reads TGTGCCAGCAGCGTAGGGACAGCCACCGGGGAGCTGTTTTTT.

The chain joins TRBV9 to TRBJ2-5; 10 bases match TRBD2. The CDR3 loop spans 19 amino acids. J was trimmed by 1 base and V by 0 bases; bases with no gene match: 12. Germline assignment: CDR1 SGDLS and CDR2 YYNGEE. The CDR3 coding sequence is TGTGCCAGCAGCGTAGGGCTACTAGCGGGGCGGACCTCCCAAGAGACCCAGTACTTC. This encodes CASSVGLLAGRTSQETQYF.

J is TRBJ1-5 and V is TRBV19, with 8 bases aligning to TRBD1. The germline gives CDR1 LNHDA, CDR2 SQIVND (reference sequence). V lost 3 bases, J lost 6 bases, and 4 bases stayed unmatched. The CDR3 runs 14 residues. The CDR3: CASSMQGAGQPQHF. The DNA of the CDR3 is TGTGCCAGTAGTATGCAGGGGGCGGGTCAGCCCCAGCATTTT.

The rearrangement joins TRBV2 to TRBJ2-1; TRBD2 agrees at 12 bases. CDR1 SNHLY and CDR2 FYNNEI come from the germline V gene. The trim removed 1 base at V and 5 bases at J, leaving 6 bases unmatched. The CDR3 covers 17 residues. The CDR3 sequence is CASSEVLLAGGNNEQFF. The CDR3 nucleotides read TGTGCCAGCAGTGAAGTCTTACTAGCGGGGGGAAACAATGAGCAGTTCTTC.

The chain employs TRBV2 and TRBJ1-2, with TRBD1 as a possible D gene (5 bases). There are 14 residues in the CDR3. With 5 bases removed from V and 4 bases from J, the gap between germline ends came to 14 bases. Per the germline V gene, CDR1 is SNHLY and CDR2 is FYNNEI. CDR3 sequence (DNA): TGTGCCAGCAGTTCCCTGGGGCCCACCTATGGCTACACCTTC. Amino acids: CASSSLGPTYGYTF.

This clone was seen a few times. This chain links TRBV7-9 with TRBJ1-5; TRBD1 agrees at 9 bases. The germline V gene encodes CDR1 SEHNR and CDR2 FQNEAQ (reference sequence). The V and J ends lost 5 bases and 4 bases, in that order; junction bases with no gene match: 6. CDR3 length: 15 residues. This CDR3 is CASSPDRGLNQPQHF. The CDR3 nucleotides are TGTGCCAGCAGCCCGGACAGGGGACTTAATCAGCCCCAGCATTTT. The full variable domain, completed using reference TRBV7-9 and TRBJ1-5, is DTGVSQNPRHKITKRGQNVTFRCDPISEHNRLYWYRQTLGQGPEFLTYFQNEAQLEKSRLLSDRFSAERPKGSFSTLEIQRTEQGDSAMYLCASSPDRGLNQPQHFGDGTRLSIL.

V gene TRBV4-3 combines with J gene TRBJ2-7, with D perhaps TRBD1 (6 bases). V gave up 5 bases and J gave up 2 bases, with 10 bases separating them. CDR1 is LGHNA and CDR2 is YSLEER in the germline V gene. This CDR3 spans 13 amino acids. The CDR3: CASSSYRAYEQYF. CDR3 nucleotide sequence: TGCGCCAGCAGCTCTTACAGGGCCTACGAGCAGTACTTC.

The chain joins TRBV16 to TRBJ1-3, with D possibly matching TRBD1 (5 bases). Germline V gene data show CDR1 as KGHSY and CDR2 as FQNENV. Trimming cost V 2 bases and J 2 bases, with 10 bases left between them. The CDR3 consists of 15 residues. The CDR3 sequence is CASSQARTPGNTIYF. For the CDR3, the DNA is TGTGCCAGCAGCCAAGCGCGGACACCTGGAAACACCATATATTTT. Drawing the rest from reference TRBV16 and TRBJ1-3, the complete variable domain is GEEVAQTPKHLVRGEGQKAKLYCAPIKGHSYVFWYQQVLKNEFKFLISFQNENVFDETGMPKERFSAKCLPNSPCSLEIQATKLEDSAVYFCASSQARTPGNTIYFGEGSWLTVV.

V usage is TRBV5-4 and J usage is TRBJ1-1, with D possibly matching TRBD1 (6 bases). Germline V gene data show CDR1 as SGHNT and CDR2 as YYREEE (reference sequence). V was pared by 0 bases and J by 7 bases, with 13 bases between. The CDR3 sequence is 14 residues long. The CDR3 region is CASSLASGEGEAFF. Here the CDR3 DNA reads TGTGCCAGCAGCTTGGCCTCAGGGGAAGGTGAAGCTTTCTTT.

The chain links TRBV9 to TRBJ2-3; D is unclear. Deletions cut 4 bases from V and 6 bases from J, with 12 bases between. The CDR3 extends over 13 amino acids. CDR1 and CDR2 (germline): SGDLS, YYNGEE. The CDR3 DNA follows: TGTGCCAGCAGCCTACGATCTGGTGATACGCAGTATTTT. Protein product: CASSLRSGDTQYF.

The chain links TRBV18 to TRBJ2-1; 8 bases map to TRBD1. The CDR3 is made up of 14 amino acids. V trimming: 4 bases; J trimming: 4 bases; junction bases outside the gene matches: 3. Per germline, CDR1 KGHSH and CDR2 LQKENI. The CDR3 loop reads CASSRDRRYNEQFF. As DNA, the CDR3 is TGTGCCAGCTCACGGGACAGGCGGTACAATGAGCAGTTCTTC.

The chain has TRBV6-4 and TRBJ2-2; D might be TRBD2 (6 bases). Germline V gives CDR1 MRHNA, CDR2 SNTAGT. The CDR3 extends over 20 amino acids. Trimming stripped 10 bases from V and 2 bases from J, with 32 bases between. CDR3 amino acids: CANGRVFSGSSITNTGELFF. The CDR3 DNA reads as TGTGCCAACGGGCGAGTATTTAGCGGCTCATCCATTACTAACACCGGGGAGCTGTTTTTT.

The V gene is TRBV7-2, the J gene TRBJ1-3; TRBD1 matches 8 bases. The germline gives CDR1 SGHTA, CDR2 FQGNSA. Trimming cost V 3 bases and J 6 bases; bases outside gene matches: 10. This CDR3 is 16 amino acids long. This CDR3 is CASSLGRGQFENTIYF. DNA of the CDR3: TGTGCCAGCAGCTTGGGCAGGGGGCAATTTGAAAACACCATATATTTT.